The rows below give T cell receptor beta chains drawn from one sample of a study of blood T cell repertoires in COVID-19. This table comes from immunoSEQ multiplex PCR, and its TCRdb copy is limited to in-frame clones, with some not included. The data hold more than 90,000 clones, with 70% to 85% observed a single time. The sequencing sample was made of peripheral blood. These receptors all come from a human donor in a cohort sampled during active COVID-19. Each CDR3 is given with its conserved first and last residue. A D gene is named only where the DNA matches it firmly. Size is omitted from some rows. Given values are once, few, many or a class for expanded clones.

D gene	V gene	J gene	clone size	CDR3 DNA	CDR3 protein
TRBD2	TRBV19	TRBJ2-5	few	TGTGCCAGTAGTATCCGGGGACTAGCGGGAGTAGGAGAGACCCAGTACTTC	CASSIRGLAGVGETQYF
NA	TRBV28	TRBJ1-3	NA	TGTGCCAGCGGTTTTCCGGGCTCTGGAAACACCATATATTTT	CASGFPGSGNTIYF
TRBD2	TRBV19	TRBJ2-7	NA	TGTGCCAGTAGTAGTATCGCGGGGGGTACCCCGGGCGAGCAGTACTTC	CASSSIAGGTPGEQYF
NA	TRBV30	TRBJ2-6	NA	TGTGCCTGGAACAGACAAACCTCTGGGGCCAACGTCCTGACTTTC	CAWNRQTSGANVLTF
NA	TRBV19	TRBJ1-1	NA	TGTGCCAGTAGTATGACCAGCGACACTGAAGCTTTCTTT	CASSMTSDTEAFF
NA	TRBV4-2	TRBJ2-1	few	TGTGCCAGCAGCCAAGAATTGGTTACAACGATCGGGAATGAGCAGTTCTTC	CASSQELVTTIGNEQFF
NA	TRBV6-2/TRBV6-3	TRBJ1-5	NA	TGTGCCAGCAGTTACTCGCCAGGTAACAATCAGCCCCAGCATTTT	CASSYSPGNNQPQHF
TRBD1	TRBV9	TRBJ2-1	NA	TGTGCCAGCAGCGTTTCCGGGACAGGTTCCTACAATGAGCAGTTCTTC	CASSVSGTGSYNEQFF
TRBD2	TRBV6-4	TRBJ2-1	NA	TGTGCCAGCAGTGAGTTGGCGGGGGTAAGCGAGCAGTTCTTC	CASSELAGVSEQFF
NA	TRBV6-1	TRBJ2-7	few	TGTGCCAGCAGTGACGTTAGACTCCTTACCTACGAGCAGTACTTC	CASSDVRLLTYEQYF
NA	TRBV5-1	TRBJ2-7	NA	TGCGCCAGCAGCTTTACCTACGGGGACGAGCAGTACTTC	CASSFTYGDEQYF
NA	TRBV18	TRBJ2-3	NA	TGTGCCAGCTCACCACCCGGCAGGGGAGATACGCAGTATTTT	CASSPPGRGDTQYF
TRBD1	TRBV6-5	TRBJ2-2	NA	TGTGCCAGCAGCCCAACAGGGGGCGTGGGCGGGGAGCTGTTTTTT	CASSPTGGVGGELFF
NA	TRBV5-6	TRBJ1-2	once	TGTGCCAGCAGCTTGACAGACTATGGCTACACCTTC	CASSLTDYGYTF
TRBD2	TRBV12-3/TRBV12-4	TRBJ2-3	NA	TGTGCCAGCAGTTTAACTAGCGGGAGGAGGAATTTT	CASSLTSGRRNF
NA	TRBV9	TRBJ2-1	NA	TGTGCCAGCAGCCTCGGCCTGTGGGGGGGCGTGGTCAATGAGCAGTTCTTC	CASSLGLWGGVVNEQFF
TRBD2	TRBV6-2/TRBV6-3	TRBJ2-7	NA	TGTGCCAGCAGTTACTTAGCGGGGCATACCTACGAGCAGTACTTC	CASSYLAGHTYEQYF
NA	TRBV27	TRBJ1-6	few	TGTGCCAGCAGGCATTTACAGGGCCTCAATTCACCCCTCCACTTT	CASRHLQGLNSPLHF
NA	TRBV30	TRBJ2-7	few	TGTGCCTGGAGTGTATCCCTCTCCTACGAGCAGTACTTC	CAWSVSLSYEQYF
NA	TRBV15	TRBJ1-2	NA	TGTGCCACCAGCAGAGATATAGGGGCGCGAGGCTACACCTTC	CATSRDIGARGYTF
TRBD1	TRBV3-1/TRBV3-2	TRBJ1-5	NA	TGTGCCAGCAGCCCTGGACAGGGGGCGCCGGAATCCGATCAGCCCCAGCATTTT	CASSPGQGAPESDQPQHF
TRBD1	TRBV18	TRBJ1-5	many	TGTGCCAGCTCACCCTCATCGGGACAGGGGTTCGGTGGCAATCAGCCCCAGCATTTT	CASSPSSGQGFGGNQPQHF
TRBD1	TRBV9	TRBJ2-7	NA	TGTGCCAGCAGCGCGACAGGGGGCGCGAACGAGCAGTACTTC	CASSATGGANEQYF
NA	TRBV7-6	TRBJ2-7	NA	TGTGCCAGCAGCTTAGAGGCAGGGATCAACGAGCAGTACTTC	CASSLEAGINEQYF
TRBD2	TRBV7-2	TRBJ2-3	NA	TGTGCCAGCAGCTTAGCGCGTCGAGCGGGGACCGCGGGAACGCAGTATTTT	CASSLARRAGTAGTQYF
TRBD1	TRBV28	TRBJ1-6	NA	TGTGCCAGCACTCTGTCTGGGACAGGGGTTTCACCCCTCCACTTT	CASTLSGTGVSPLHF
TRBD2	TRBV10-3	TRBJ2-3	NA	TGTGCCATCAGTGAGGGGACTAGCGGGGTCACAGATACGCAGTATTTT	CAISEGTSGVTDTQYF
NA	TRBV7-2	TRBJ1-5	NA	TGTGCCAGCAGCTTTGGGAGCAGTAATCAGCCCCAGCATTTT	CASSFGSSNQPQHF
TRBD2	TRBV4-3	TRBJ2-2	NA	TGCGCCAGCAGCCAATACCCAGTCGGGGGGGCCTCATCCGGGGAGCTGTTTTTT	CASSQYPVGGASSGELFF
TRBD2	TRBV3-1/TRBV3-2	TRBJ2-5	NA	TGTGCCAGCAGCCCGACTAGCGGGGGGGCGGAGACCCAGTACTTC	CASSPTSGGAETQYF
NA	TRBV7-9	TRBJ1-2	NA	TGTGCCAGCAGCTTAATGTTAAGCCCCCCGCCAGGGTACACGGGCTACACCTTC	CASSLMLSPPPGYTGYTF
TRBD1	TRBV4-3	TRBJ1-2	once	TGCGCCAGCAGCCAGCAACAGGGGGATTACTATGGCTACACCTTC	CASSQQQGDYYGYTF
TRBD2	TRBV5-4	TRBJ2-1	NA	TGTGCCAGCAGCTTCCTAGCGGACAATGAGCAGTTCTTC	CASSFLADNEQFF
TRBD1	TRBV7-2	TRBJ1-6	NA	TGTGCCAGCAGCTTAACCGGGACAGGGAATTCACCCCTCCACTTT	CASSLTGTGNSPLHF
NA	TRBV30	TRBJ1-1	NA	TGTGCCTGGACCTCGTACAGGCCCAAGACTGAAGCTTTCTTT	CAWTSYRPKTEAFF
NA	TRBV27	TRBJ2-3	NA	TGTGCCAGCAGTTTCGCTTCGAGAGATACGCAGTATTTT	CASSFASRDTQYF
TRBD2	TRBV25-1	TRBJ2-3	NA	TGTGCCAGCAGTGAATTAGGGACTAGCGGGAGCAGTAATACGCAGTATTTT	CASSELGTSGSSNTQYF
TRBD1	TRBV11-2	TRBJ1-2	NA	TGTGCCAGCAGCTTAGGGCCAGGGGGCATCTATGGCTACACCTTC	CASSLGPGGIYGYTF
NA	TRBV7-2	TRBJ1-6	NA	TGTGCCAGCAGCTTACTATCCGGGAACGATTCACCCCTCCACTTT	CASSLLSGNDSPLHF
NA	TRBV15	TRBJ1-5	NA	TGTGCCACCAGCAGAGAGGGGGACAACCCCACTCAGCCCCAGCATTTT	CATSREGDNPTQPQHF
TRBD2	TRBV19	TRBJ2-3	NA	TGTGCCAGTAGCCCCTCAGCGGGACGCACAGATACGCAGTATTTT	CASSPSAGRTDTQYF
NA	TRBV27	TRBJ1-1	NA	TGTGCCAGCAGTTTATACAGGACGATGTACACTGAAGCTTTCTTT	CASSLYRTMYTEAFF
NA	TRBV6-6	TRBJ2-6	NA	TGTGCCAGCAGTTATGTTAACTCTGGGGCCAACGTCCTGACTTTC	CASSYVNSGANVLTF
TRBD1	TRBV5-4	TRBJ1-3	NA	TGTGCCAGCAGCCTGAAGGACAGGGGAGGCACCATATATTTT	CASSLKDRGGTIYF
TRBD1	TRBV6-2/TRBV6-3	TRBJ2-7	NA	TGTGCCAGCAGGCCTCCCGGGACAGTCTCCTACGAGCAGTACTTC	CASRPPGTVSYEQYF
TRBD1	TRBV9	TRBJ2-7	NA	TGTGCCAGCAGCGTAGGCCCCGGACAGGGGGCCTACGAGCAGTACTTC	CASSVGPGQGAYEQYF
TRBD1	TRBV30	TRBJ2-7	NA	TGTGCCCTTAGACGGGACAGCTCCTACGAGCAGTACTTC	CALRRDSSYEQYF
TRBD2	TRBV5-6	TRBJ2-3	NA	TGTGCCAGCAGCCAATGGACTAGCGGGAACCCAGATACGCAGTATTTT	CASSQWTSGNPDTQYF
NA	TRBV7-3	TRBJ2-2	NA	TGTGCCAGCAGCAGAGATACTAGCACCCCCGGGGAGCTGTTTTTT	CASSRDTSTPGELFF
TRBD1	TRBV27	TRBJ2-1	NA	TGTGCCAGCCGGACAGGGAACAATGAGCAGTTCTTC	CASRTGNNEQFF
NA	TRBV5-5	TRBJ2-7	once	TGTGCCAGCAGCTTGTACGGCGGGCCGGCCTACGAGCAGTACTTC	CASSLYGGPAYEQYF
NA	TRBV19	TRBJ2-1	once	TGTGCCAGTAGTATATGGGGCCCCCTTCGCAATGAGCAGTTCTTC	CASSIWGPLRNEQFF
NA	TRBV19	TRBJ1-2	NA	TGTGCCAGTATCCGCACTCAGGGAGGCGGCTATGGCTACACCTTC	CASIRTQGGGYGYTF
TRBD1	TRBV29-1	TRBJ2-6	few	TGCAGCGTTGGGACAGGTGACCCCTCTGGGGCCAACGTCCTGACTTTC	CSVGTGDPSGANVLTF
NA	TRBV27	TRBJ2-3	NA	TGTGCCAGCAGTTTATCAGCAGGGTTAGGGACAGATACGCAGTATTTT	CASSLSAGLGTDTQYF
TRBD1	TRBV9	TRBJ2-7	NA	TGTGCCAGCAGCGCCGGACAGGGTTGGGACGAGCAGTACTTC	CASSAGQGWDEQYF
TRBD2	TRBV27	TRBJ2-5	NA	TGTGCCAGCAGTCTGACTAGCGGGAGATGGGAGACCCAGTACTTC	CASSLTSGRWETQYF